The sequence of this T cell receptor beta chain was determined in a study of Ad26.COV2.S vaccination and SARS-CoV-2 variants. Study-wide background: Once, or twice with 56 days between doses, Ad26.COV2.S was given intramuscularly. Overall study results and limits: Total T cell responses, in the TCR breadth and depth analyses, may have been underestimated.

Only in-frame clones appear in the TCRdb table, and some are missing; sequencing was by immunoSEQ multiplex PCR. Altogether hundreds of thousands of clones are present, roughly 90% being singletons, with the ten largest covering nearly 1.5%. Of note for this clone: The antigen is undetermined.

Sample treatment: roughly 18 received Ad26.COV2.S at low or high dose, single or two shots; 5 received placebo; per-sample allocation not given. Samples were taken on day 63 after the first vaccine or placebo injection. CDR1 and CDR2 from the germline V gene are MNHEY and SVGAGI. The V segment lost 7 bases and the J segment 5 bases; nucleotides outside the gene matches: 2. This CDR3 region has 13 residues. The genes are TRBV6-5 and TRBJ1-4; 9 bases are a match to TRBD1. The source was peripheral blood, collected in a trial of Ad26.COV2.S vaccine versus placebo. The source is a person between 18 and 65 years old who received the Ad26.COV2.S COVID-19 vaccine or a placebo. The CDR3 reads CASNDRGNEKLFF. The CDR3 nucleotides read TGTGCCAGCAACGACAGGGGGAATGAAAAACTGTTTTTT.